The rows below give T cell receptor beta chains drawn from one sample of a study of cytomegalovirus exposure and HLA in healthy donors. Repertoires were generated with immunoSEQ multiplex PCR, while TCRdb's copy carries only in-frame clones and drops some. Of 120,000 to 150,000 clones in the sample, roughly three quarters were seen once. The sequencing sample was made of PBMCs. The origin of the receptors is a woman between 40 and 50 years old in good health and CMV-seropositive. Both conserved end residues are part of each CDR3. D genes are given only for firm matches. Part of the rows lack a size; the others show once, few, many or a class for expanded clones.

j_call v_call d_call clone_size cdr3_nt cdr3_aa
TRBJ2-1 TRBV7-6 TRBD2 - TGTGCCAGCAGCTCCGGGACTAGCGGGGGGGCCGATCGCAATGAGCAGTTCTTC CASSSGTSGGADRNEQFF
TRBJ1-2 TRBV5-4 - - TGTGCCAGCAGCCCGATGACAAATAACTATGGCTACACCTTC CASSPMTNNYGYTF
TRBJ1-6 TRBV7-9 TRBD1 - TGTGCCAGCAGCTACGGGACAGTTAATTCACCCCTCCACTTT CASSYGTVNSPLHF
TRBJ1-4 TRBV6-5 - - TGTGCCAGCAGTTGGGGGCCTAATGAAAAACTGTTTTTT CASSWGPNEKLFF
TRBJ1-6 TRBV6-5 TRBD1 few TGTGCCAGCAGCCGGGACAGGGGGCCCGCACCCCTCCACTTT CASSRDRGPAPLHF
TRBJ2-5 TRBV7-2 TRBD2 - TGTGCCAGCAGCTGGGGACTAGCGGGGGGCGGGGAGACCCAGTACTTC CASSWGLAGGGETQYF
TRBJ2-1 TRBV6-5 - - TGTGCCAGCACCAGGGATTCGGGTGAGCAGTTCTTC CASTRDSGEQFF
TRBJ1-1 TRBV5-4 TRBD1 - TGTGCCAGCAGCTTGGAGGGACAGGGAAACACTGAAGCTTTCTTT CASSLEGQGNTEAFF
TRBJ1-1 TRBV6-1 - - TGTGCCAGCAGTCGTAAAGGGAGGCGCACTGAAGCTTTCTTT CASSRKGRRTEAFF
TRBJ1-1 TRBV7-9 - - TGTGCCAGCAGCCCGATCGGGGGGATTGGCTCTGAAGCTTTCTTT CASSPIGGIGSEAFF
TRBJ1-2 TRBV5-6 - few TGTGCCAGCAGCTTGGAGGGGCATGGCTACACCTTC CASSLEGHGYTF
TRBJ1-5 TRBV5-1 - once TGCGCCAGCAGCTTGGCCGGTAGCAATCAGCCCCAGCATTTT CASSLAGSNQPQHF
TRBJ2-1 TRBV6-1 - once TGTGCCAGCAGTGCTTCCTCTTGGGAGCAGCTCTTC CASSASSWEQLF
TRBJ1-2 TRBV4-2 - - TGTGCCAGCAGCCAAGACAGGATTAGTAACTATGGCTACACCTTC CASSQDRISNYGYTF
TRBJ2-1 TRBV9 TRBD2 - TGTGCCAGCTCCATGGGACTACACTACAATGAGCAGTTCTTC CASSMGLHYNEQFF
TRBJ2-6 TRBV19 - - TGTGCCAGTAGCCCGGACAGAACCTCTGGGGCCAACGTCCTGACTTTC CASSPDRTSGANVLTF
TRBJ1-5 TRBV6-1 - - TGTGCCAGCAGTACAGATTTCAATCAGCCCCAGCATTTT CASSTDFNQPQHF
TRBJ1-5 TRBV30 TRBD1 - TGTGCCTGGATTGCTCCAGGGGGCTGTAAGCCCCAGCATTTT CAWIAPGGCKPQHF
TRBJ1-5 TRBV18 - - TGTGCCAGCTCACCACCGGGGGGACCCCAAAGCAATCAGCCCCAGCATTTT CASSPPGGPQSNQPQHF
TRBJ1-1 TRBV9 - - TGTGCCAGCAGCCTAGACTATCAGGGGACTGAAGCTTTCTTT CASSLDYQGTEAFF
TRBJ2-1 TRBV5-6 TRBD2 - TGTGCCAGCAACTCCGGGGGGGCAGGTGAGCAGTTCTTC CASNSGGAGEQFF
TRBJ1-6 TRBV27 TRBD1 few TGTGCCAGCAGTTTATCACCGACAGGGGGCCGCTCACCCCTCCACTTT CASSLSPTGGRSPLHF
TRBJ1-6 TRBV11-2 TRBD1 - TGTGCCAGCAGCTTATTCGGGACAGCATATAATTCACCCCTCCACTTT CASSLFGTAYNSPLHF
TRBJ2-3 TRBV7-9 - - TGTGCCAGCAGCTTAGCGGGAGCCACAGATACGCAGTATTTT CASSLAGATDTQYF
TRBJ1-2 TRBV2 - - TGTGCCAGCAGTGAAGCGTTTCGCCAGGGAACCGGCTACACCTTC CASSEAFRQGTGYTF
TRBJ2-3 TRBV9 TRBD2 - TGTGCCAGCAGCGGAAGTAGCGGGGGGGCCTTGGATACGCAGTATTTT CASSGSSGGALDTQYF
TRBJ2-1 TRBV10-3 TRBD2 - TGTGCCATCGGGACTAGCGGGGGGTCTAGCTCCTACAATGAGCAGTTCTTC CAIGTSGGSSSYNEQFF
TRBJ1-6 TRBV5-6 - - TGTGCCAGCAGCTTGATACAGGGTGGGAATTCACCCCTCCACTTT CASSLIQGGNSPLHF
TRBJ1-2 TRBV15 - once TGTGCCACCAGCAGAGACCCGGGGTCCTATGGCTACACCTTC CATSRDPGSYGYTF
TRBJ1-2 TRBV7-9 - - TGTGCCAGCAGCCCAGACAGTCCTCCTGTGGGCTACACCTTC CASSPDSPPVGYTF
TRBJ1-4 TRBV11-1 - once TGTGCCAGCAGCTTAACGCCAGTTAATGAAAAACTGTTTTTT CASSLTPVNEKLFF
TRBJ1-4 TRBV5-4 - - TGTGCCAGCGGCGACAGAACTAATGAAAAACTGTTTTTT CASGDRTNEKLFF
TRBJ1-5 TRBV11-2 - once TGTGCCAGCAGCTTAGGCAGAAGCAATCAGCCCCAGCATTTT CASSLGRSNQPQHF
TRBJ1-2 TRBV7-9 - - TGTGCCAGCAGCCTCGACACTTACTATGGCTACACCTTC CASSLDTYYGYTF
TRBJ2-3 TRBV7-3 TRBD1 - TGTGCCAGCAGCTGGGGACAGAGGGCAGATACGCAGTATTTT CASSWGQRADTQYF
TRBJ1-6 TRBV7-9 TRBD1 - TGTGCCAGCAGCGGGACAGAAATCGGAGGGGATTCACCCCTCCACTTT CASSGTEIGGDSPLHF
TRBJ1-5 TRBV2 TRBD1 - TGTGCCAGCATGGGACAGGGATCCCAGCCCCAGCATTTT CASMGQGSQPQHF
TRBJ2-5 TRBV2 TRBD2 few TGTGCCAGCAGCCACGGGACTAGGAGCGAGACCCAGTACTTC CASSHGTRSETQYF
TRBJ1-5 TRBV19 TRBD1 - TGTGCCAGCAGCGACAGGGTTGAGCCCCAGCATTTT CASSDRVEPQHF
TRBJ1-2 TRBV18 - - TGTGCCAGCTCACCAGGCAGGGTGAAAGGCTATGGCTACACCTTC CASSPGRVKGYGYTF
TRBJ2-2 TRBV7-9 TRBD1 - TGTGCCAGCATGTCGGACAGGGGGCCCGGGGAGCTGTTTTTT CASMSDRGPGELFF
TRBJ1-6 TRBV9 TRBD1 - TGTGCCAGCAGCGTAGGGGCGACAGGGAATAATTCACCCCTCCACTTT CASSVGATGNNSPLHF
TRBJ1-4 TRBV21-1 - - TGTGCCAGCCTAAGGGGGGACAGTTATGAAAAACTGTTTTTT CASLRGDSYEKLFF
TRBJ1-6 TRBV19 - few TGTGCCAGTAGTGAAACAGGGTGGTATAATTCACCCCTCCACTTT CASSETGWYNSPLHF
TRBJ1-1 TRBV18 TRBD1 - TGTGCCAGCTCACCACGATCGAAGGGGGCAGAAGGGAACACTGAAGCTTTCTTT CASSPRSKGAEGNTEAFF
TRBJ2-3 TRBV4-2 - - TGTGCCAGCAGCCAAGACAGGGTACCCGCAGATACGCAGTATTTT CASSQDRVPADTQYF
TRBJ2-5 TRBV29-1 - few TGCAGCGTTGAAGACTCAGGGTCGGAAGAGACCCAGTACTTC CSVEDSGSEETQYF
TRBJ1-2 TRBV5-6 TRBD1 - TGTGCCAGCAGACCTATAATACAGGGGAGCGGCTACACCTTC CASRPIIQGSGYTF
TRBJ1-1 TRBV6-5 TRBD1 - TGTGTCAGCAGCTATTCGACAGGGATGAACACTGAAGCTTTCTTT CVSSYSTGMNTEAFF
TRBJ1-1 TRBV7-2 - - TGTGCCAGCAGCCAGACAGTCAAAGAAGCTTTCTTT CASSQTVKEAFF
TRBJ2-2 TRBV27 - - TGTGCCAGCAGTTTATCAGGGGTTCTGGCCGGGGAGCTGTTTTTT CASSLSGVLAGELFF
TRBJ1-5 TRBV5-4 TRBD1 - TGTGCCAGCATCGTTGAACAGGGGACCCAGCCCCAGCATTTT CASIVEQGTQPQHF
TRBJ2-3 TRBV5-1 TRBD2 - TGCGCCAGCAGCGGGACTAGCCGGAGCACAGATACGCAGTATTTT CASSGTSRSTDTQYF
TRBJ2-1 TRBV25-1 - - TGTGCCAGCAGTGAAACTAGTCTTCAGTACAATGAGCAGTTCTTC CASSETSLQYNEQFF
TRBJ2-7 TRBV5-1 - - TGCGCCAGCAGCTTTCTGCAGTCCTTTTCAGGGGAGCAGTACTTC CASSFLQSFSGEQYF
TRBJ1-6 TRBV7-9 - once TGTTCCAGCAGCTTAGGTCAGGGAAATTCACCCCTCCACTTT CSSSLGQGNSPLHF
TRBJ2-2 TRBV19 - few TGTGCCAGTAGACCGGAGGACAGACCGAACACCGGGGAGCTGTTTTTT CASRPEDRPNTGELFF